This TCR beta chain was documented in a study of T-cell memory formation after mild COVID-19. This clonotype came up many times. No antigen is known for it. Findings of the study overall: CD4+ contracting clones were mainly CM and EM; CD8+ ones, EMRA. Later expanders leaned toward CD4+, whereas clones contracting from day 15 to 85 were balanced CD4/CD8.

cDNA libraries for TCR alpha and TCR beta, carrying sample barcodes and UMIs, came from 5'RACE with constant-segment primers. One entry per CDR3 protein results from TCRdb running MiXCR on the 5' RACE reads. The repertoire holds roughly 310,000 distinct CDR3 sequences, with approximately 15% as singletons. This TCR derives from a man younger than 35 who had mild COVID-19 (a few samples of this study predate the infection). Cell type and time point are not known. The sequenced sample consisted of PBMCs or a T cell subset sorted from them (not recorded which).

CDR3 DNA sequence: TGTGCCAGTAATCCGCCGCAGGGCTATGGCTACACCTTC. It is translated as CASNPPQGYGYTF. This chain links TRBV19 with TRBJ1-2; possible D gene TRBD1, 5 bases. This CDR3 is 13 amino acids long. CDR1 and CDR2 (germline): LNHDA, SQIVND (reference sequence). V lost 7 bases and J 4 bases, leaving 13 bases between the germline ends.